A single sample gave rise to the 10 T cell receptor beta chains below, sequenced in a study of identical twins (dated by TCRdb to the mid-2010s). The protocol used for the library was 5' RACE. The listed sequencing device is Illumina HiSeq 2000. In-frame beta chains were kept once TCRdb had trimmed the public reads at Q25 with fastp and called clones with MiXCR. Identical CDR3 protein sequences are pooled into one entry, listed with their most common genes and DNA. A total of some 730,000 distinct CDR3 sequences appear in this sample, roughly 20% of them only once. Less than 15% of the sample is taken by the ten largest. The sample was also linked to a second study, of T cells expressing NK-cell markers.

Sample: PBMCs. These receptor sequences come from a woman between 18 and 30 years old in good health.

The gene calls are TRBV20-1 and TRBJ2-5; D not resolved. Germline V gene sequence: CDR1 DFQATT, CDR2 SNEGSKA (reference sequence). V was cut by 6 bases and J by 3 bases, with 14 bases left in between. CDR3 length: 13 amino acids. This chain's CDR3 is CSARASVEETQYF. The DNA for the CDR3 is TGCAGTGCCCGAGCCAGCGTAGAAGAGACCCAGTACTTC.

The chain links TRBV20-1 to TRBJ1-1; 9 bases map to TRBD1. CDR3 length: 15 amino acids. CDR1 is DFQATT, CDR2 SNEGSKA, per germline (reference sequence). J lost 0 bases, V lost 2 bases, and 4 bases had no gene match. CDR3 amino acids: CSARRDRAMNTEAFF. DNA of the CDR3: TGCAGTGCTAGACGGGACAGGGCCATGAACACTGAAGCTTTCTTT.

Regarding this clonotype: At one end the junction does not follow the germline gene, possibly because of a read error. The gene calls are TRBV29-1 and TRBJ2-5; possible D gene TRBD1, 6 bases. From germline, CDR1 is SQVTM and CDR2 ANQGSEA. The CDR3 has 13 residues. In DNA form, the CDR3 reads TGCAGCGTTTTGCCAGAGTGGACAGAGACCCAGAACTTC. This encodes CSVLPEWTETQNF.

This clonotype was counted a few times. Germline is not matched at one junction end, which may reflect a read error. V usage is TRBV12-3 or TRBV12-4 and J usage is TRBJ2-2; D ambiguous. This CDR3 spans 14 amino acids. As DNA, the CDR3 is TGTGCCAGCAGATTAGGAACGTACACCGGGGAGCTGTTTTTT. This encodes CASRLGTYTGELFF.

This clonotype was observed a handful of times. This chain joins TRBV6-1 and TRBJ1-1; possibly TRBD1 for D (5 bases). The V and J ends lost 6 bases and 1 base respectively, with 12 bases between them. Germline V gene data show CDR1 as MNHNS and CDR2 as SASEGT. CDR3 length: 14 amino acids. The CDR3 region is CASSPLRGNTEAFF. The CDR3 DNA is TGTGCCAGCAGCCCCCTGAGGGGGAACACTGAAGCTTTCTTT.

In this sample, this clonotype turned up a few times. The V and J genes are TRBV6-2 or TRBV6-3 and TRBJ2-7, with TRBD2 as a possible D gene (6 bases). The CDR3 is made up of 12 amino acids. CDR1 is MNHEY and CDR2 is SVGEGT in the germline V gene. Deletions cut 8 bases from V and 2 bases from J, with 10 bases between. The CDR3 bases are TGTGCCAGCCAAGGACTAACCTACGAGCAGTACTTC. Its protein is CASQGLTYEQYF.

The rearrangement joins TRBV7-6 to TRBJ2-5; D is perhaps TRBD1 or TRBD2 (5 bases each). The CDR3 consists of 15 residues. Trimming cost V 4 bases and J 5 bases, with 17 bases left between them. Germline values: CDR1 SGHVS, CDR2 FNYEAQ. This chain's CDR3 is CASSWGTGPGETQYF. CDR3 DNA: TGTGCCAGCAGCTGGGGGACCGGTCCGGGGGAGACCCAGTACTTC.

Of note for this clonotype: At one end the junction does not follow the germline gene, possibly because of a read error. The rearrangement links TRBV20-1 to TRBJ2-7; 13 nucleotides line up with TRBD2. CDR1 is DFQATT and CDR2 is SNEGSKA in the germline V gene (reference sequence). The CDR3 extends over 14 amino acids. CDR3 amino acids: CGAARTSGSYEQYF. CDR3 in DNA: TGCGGTGCAGCCCGGACTAGCGGGAGCTACGAGCAGTACTTC.

This clonotype was detected a few times. The rearrangement uses TRBV4-3 and TRBJ2-2, with D perhaps TRBD1 or TRBD2 (5 bases each). V was cut by 1 base and J by 4 bases, with 10 bases left in between. The CDR3 length is 15 residues. Looked up from germline, CDR1 is LGHNA and CDR2 is YSLEER. CDR3 DNA sequence: TGCGCCAGCAGCCAAGGAGGGGTGGGCACCGGGGAGCTGTTTTTT. Amino acid sequence: CASSQGGVGTGELFF.

This clonotype was picked up a small number of times. The chain employs TRBV20-1 and TRBJ2-1, with D perhaps given as TRBD1 or TRBD2 (5 bases each). Trimming took off 1 base at V and 5 bases at J, with 18 bases between the two ends. This CDR3 region has 16 residues. The germline CDR1 and CDR2 sequences are DFQATT and SNEGSKA (reference sequence). CDR3 DNA sequence: TGCAGTGCTAGAGTGGGACCCTTTAAAGGTAACAATGAGCAGTTCTTC. As protein: CSARVGPFKGNNEQFF.